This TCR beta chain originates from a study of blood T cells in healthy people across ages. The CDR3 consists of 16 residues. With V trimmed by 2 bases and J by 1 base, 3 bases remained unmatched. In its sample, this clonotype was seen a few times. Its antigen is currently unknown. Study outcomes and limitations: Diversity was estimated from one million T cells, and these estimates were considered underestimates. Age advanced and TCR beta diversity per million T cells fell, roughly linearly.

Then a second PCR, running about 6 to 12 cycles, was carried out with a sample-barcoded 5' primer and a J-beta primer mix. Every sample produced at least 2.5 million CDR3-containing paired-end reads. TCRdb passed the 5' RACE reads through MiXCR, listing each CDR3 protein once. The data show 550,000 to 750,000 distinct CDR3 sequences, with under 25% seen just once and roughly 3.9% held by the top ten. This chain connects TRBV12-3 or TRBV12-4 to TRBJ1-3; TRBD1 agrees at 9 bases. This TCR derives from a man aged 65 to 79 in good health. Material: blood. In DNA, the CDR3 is TGTGCCAGCAGTTTATCACAGGGGGCATCTGGAAACACCATATATTTT. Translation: CASSLSQGASGNTIYF.